Presented here are 27 T cell receptor beta chains from one specimen sequenced in a study of cytomegalovirus exposure and HLA in healthy donors. PCR was performed using 60 Vbeta and 13 Jbeta primers. TCRdb's copy holds only in-frame clones and misses some; the assay was immunoSEQ multiplex PCR. This table holds 95,000 to 150,000 clones, 77% found once. The sample taken for sequencing was PBMCs. The receptors derive from a middle-aged woman in good health and CMV-seropositive.

The CDR3 protein is CSVEGMASGPYEQYF. The CDR3 DNA reads TGCAGCGTTGAAGGTATGGCTAGCGGACCCTACGAGCAGTACTTC. V and J are TRBV29-1 and TRBJ2-7, with 7 nucleotides matching TRBD2. Germline V gene data show CDR1 as SQVTM and CDR2 as ANQGSEA. This CDR3 has 15 amino acids. After removal of 1 base from V and 2 bases from J, the junction contained 8 bases not matched to a gene.

V is TRBV18 and J is TRBJ2-5; the match to TRBD2 covers 11 bases. The length of the CDR3 is 15 residues. V trimming: 2 bases; J trimming: 2 bases; junction bases outside the gene matches: 1. Germline V gene data show CDR1 as KGHSH and CDR2 as LQKENI. In nucleotides, the CDR3 is TGTGCCAGCTCACCAACTAGCGGGGGACAAGAGACCCAGTACTTC. This encodes CASSPTSGGQETQYF.

In this sample, this clone turned up once. The J gene is TRBJ1-2, the V gene TRBV5-1; D is undetermined. V was cut by 0 bases and J by 8 bases, with 11 bases left in between. From germline, CDR1 is SGHRS and CDR2 YFSETQ. This CDR3 comprises 13 residues. The CDR3 sequence: CASSLVIRGGYTF. The CDR3, as DNA: TGCGCCAGCAGCTTGGTTATTAGAGGCGGCTACACCTTC.

The gene calls are TRBV27 and TRBJ1-1, with a weak D call TRBD1 (6 bases). V lost 1 base, J lost 7 bases, and 13 bases lay in between. Germline CDR1 is MNHEY and CDR2 is SMNVEV (reference sequence). The CDR3 has 14 amino acids. The CDR3 region has the DNA TGTGCCAGCAGTTTATACGGGGGGGCCCTTGAAGCTTTCTTT. Translation: CASSLYGGALEAFF.

This clone was detected once. The V and J genes are TRBV6-6 and TRBJ1-5, with D unclear. The germline V gene encodes CDR1 MNHNY and CDR2 SVGAGI (reference sequence). CDR3 size: 14 residues. V was cut by 2 bases and J by 3 bases, with 8 bases left in between. Here the CDR3 DNA reads TGTGCCAGCAGTTACGACTCCATCAATCAGCCCCAGCATTTT. Translated, it gives CASSYDSINQPQHF.

The J gene is TRBJ2-1, the V gene TRBV6-1; the match to TRBD2 covers 7 bases. Germline-derived CDR1 and CDR2 are MNHNS and SASEGT. V lost 3 bases to trimming and J lost 6 bases; unmatched junction nucleotides: 2. The CDR3 extends over 13 amino acids. CDR3 protein: CASSDGGGNEQFF. The CDR3 DNA sequence: TGTGCCAGCAGTGATGGGGGGGGCAATGAGCAGTTCTTC.

The chain links TRBV7-8 to TRBJ2-2, with TRBD1 as a possible D gene (6 bases). The CDR3 runs 15 residues. V dropped 5 bases and J dropped 4 bases, with 14 bases sitting between them. Germline CDR1 is SGHVS and CDR2 is FQNEAQ. CDR3 residues: CASSHRESGTGELFF. The CDR3 DNA sequence: TGTGCCAGCAGCCACAGGGAGTCGGGCACCGGGGAGCTGTTTTTT.

The chain uses TRBV5-8 and TRBJ2-7; TRBD2 matches at 10 bases. The CDR3 length is 15 residues. The trim removed 0 bases at V and 3 bases at J, leaving 3 bases unmatched. Per germline, CDR1 SGHTS and CDR2 YDEGEE. The DNA for the CDR3 is TGTGCCAGCAGCTTGGGACTAGCGGGCTTCTACGAGCAGTACTTC. Its translation is CASSLGLAGFYEQYF.

This sequence joins TRBV7-8 and TRBJ2-3, with D hard to call. Germline CDR1 SGHVS, CDR2 FQNEAQ. V lost 5 bases and J 1 base, leaving 16 bases between the germline ends. The CDR3 has 16 amino acids. The DNA for the CDR3 is TGTGCCAGCAGCCCCTCCTATGGAAGCGGCACAGATACGCAGTATTTT. Protein sequence: CASSPSYGSGTDTQYF. Together with reference TRBV7-8 and TRBJ2-3, the CDR3 gives the full variable domain: GAGVSQSPRYKVAKRGQDVALRCDPISGHVSLFWYQQALGQGPEFLTYFQNEAQLDKSGLPSDRFFAERPEGSVSTLKIQRTQQEDSAVYLCASSPSYGSGTDTQYFGPGTRLTVL.

The V call is TRBV28, the J call TRBJ1-2; TRBD1 agrees at 9 bases. The germline gives CDR1 MDHEN, CDR2 SYDVKM. The CDR3 runs 13 residues. Trimming removed 7 bases from V and 4 bases from J; junction bases left unmatched: 4. The CDR3 here is CASNRGRGYGYTF. The CDR3 nucleotides read TGTGCCAGCAACAGGGGGCGGGGCTATGGCTACACCTTC.

The chain couples TRBV11-2 to TRBJ2-4; D is undetermined. Trimming removed 2 bases from V and 7 bases from J, with 6 bases in between. Germline V gene data show CDR1 as SGHAT and CDR2 as FQNNGV. The CDR3 totals 12 residues. The CDR3 is CASSLSPNIQYF. Here the CDR3 DNA reads TGTGCCAGCAGCTTAAGCCCGAACATTCAGTACTTC.

This chain links TRBV19 with TRBJ2-7; 8 bases match TRBD1. This CDR3 comprises 14 residues. The germline CDR1 and CDR2 sequences are LNHDA and SQIVND (reference sequence). V shed 5 bases and J 5 bases; nucleotides not matched to a gene: 8. Here the CDR3 reads CASSPQGAWNEQYF. Written as DNA, the CDR3 is TGTGCCAGTAGTCCTCAGGGGGCATGGAACGAGCAGTACTTC.

V gene TRBV19 combines with J gene TRBJ2-3; D is possibly TRBD2 (6 bases). Per germline, CDR1 LNHDA and CDR2 SQIVND (reference sequence). Trimming left V 2 bases short and J 5 bases short, with 14 bases between. CDR3 size: 15 residues. CDR3 protein: CASSIRSREGDTQYF. In nucleotides, the CDR3 is TGTGCCAGTAGTATAAGGTCGCGGGAAGGAGATACGCAGTATTTT.

The V gene is TRBV11-2, the J gene TRBJ1-1, with TRBD1 matching 7 bases. Germline values: CDR1 SGHAT, CDR2 FQNNGV. This CDR3 spans 15 amino acids. J lost 2 bases, V lost 5 bases, and 8 bases had no gene match. The CDR3 region has the DNA TGTGCCAGCAGCGAGGGACAGAATTATAACACTGAAGCTTTCTTT. This sequence encodes CASSEGQNYNTEAFF.

The chain joins TRBV5-4 to TRBJ2-5; D might be TRBD2 (5 bases). CDR1 is SGHNT and CDR2 is YYREEE in the germline V gene (reference sequence). The CDR3 spans 14 residues. V lost 3 bases to trimming and J lost 3 bases, with 12 bases between them. Here the CDR3 DNA reads TGTGCCAGCAGCTCTTGGACGGGAAAAGAGACCCAGTACTTC. Amino acids: CASSSWTGKETQYF.

This clone appeared a single time. J is TRBJ2-1 and V is TRBV30, with 7 positions matching TRBD1. Germline V gene sequence: CDR1 GTSNPN, CDR2 SVGIG (reference sequence). This CDR3 comprises 14 residues. J gave up 8 bases and V 1 base, and 8 bases lay outside the gene matches. The CDR3 DNA is TGTGCCTGGAGTGAAGGGGGCATGTTCTATGAGCAGTTCTTC. Encoded protein: CAWSEGGMFYEQFF.

The chain combines TRBV2 with TRBJ1-1; the D is unclear. The V and J ends lost 6 bases and 7 bases respectively, with 15 bases between them. This CDR3 has 13 amino acids. Germline loops: CDR1 SNHLY, CDR2 FYNNEI. Written as DNA, the CDR3 is TGTGCCAGCAGAGTAATTGGAGGAGGTGAAGCTTTCTTT. It codes for CASRVIGGGEAFF.

CDR3 bases: TGTGCCAGCAGCCAGGCCGGAATTGCAACTAATGAAAAACTGTTTTTT. It yields the protein CASSQAGIATNEKLFF. V usage is TRBV7-8 and J usage is TRBJ1-4, with D unresolved. Per germline, CDR1 SGHVS and CDR2 FQNEAQ. V was cut by 5 bases and J by 0 bases, with 13 bases left in between. The CDR3 sequence is 16 residues long.

The chain couples TRBV4-1 to TRBJ2-7, with D possibly being TRBD2 (5 bases). The germline V and J ends were trimmed by 1 base and 3 bases, with 13 bases remaining between them. CDR3 size: 15 residues. Germline V gene lookup returns CDR1 MGHRA and CDR2 YSYEKL. This chain's CDR3 is CASSQGVLDIYEQYF. The CDR3 DNA sequence: TGCGCCAGCAGCCAAGGTGTACTAGACATCTACGAGCAGTACTTC.

The rearrangement joins TRBV7-7 to TRBJ2-7; maybe TRBD2 (6 bases). The V and J ends lost 5 bases and 4 bases respectively, with 9 bases between them. The CDR3 sequence is 12 residues long. Germline CDR1 is SSHAT and CDR2 is FNYEAQ (reference sequence). The CDR3: CASSGGSYEQYF. The CDR3 nucleotides are TGTGCCAGCAGCGGGGGGAGTTACGAGCAGTACTTC.

This chain joins TRBV30 and TRBJ2-3; 12 nucleotides line up with TRBD2. V lost 4 bases and J lost 4; bases outside the gene matches: 6. CDR1 and CDR2 from the germline V gene are GTSNPN and SVGIG (reference sequence). This CDR3 spans 15 amino acids. Here the CDR3 reads CAWIRTSGISDTQYF. The CDR3 nucleotides read TGTGCCTGGATCCGGACTAGCGGGATCTCAGATACGCAGTATTTT.

This chain joins TRBV19 and TRBJ2-3; tentative D call: TRBD2 (6 bases). V was cut by 5 bases and J by 5 bases, with 11 bases left in between. This CDR3 is 13 amino acids long. Germline V lookup: CDR1 LNHDA, CDR2 SQIVND (reference sequence). This CDR3 is CASSPGLQDTQYF. The CDR3 DNA sequence: TGTGCCAGTAGTCCGGGACTTCAAGATACGCAGTATTTT.

The rearrangement uses TRBV10-3 and TRBJ1-5, with D possibly matching TRBD1 (5 bases). Trimming took off 4 bases at V and 4 bases at J, with 14 bases between the two ends. The CDR3 is made up of 15 amino acids. CDR1 ENHRY and CDR2 SYGVKD come from the germline V gene. The CDR3 region is CAISGGTHGNQPQHF. The CDR3 nucleotides are TGTGCCATCAGTGGCGGGACCCACGGTAATCAGCCCCAGCATTTT.

The chain joins TRBV9 to TRBJ2-1; 13 nucleotides agree with TRBD2. With 4 bases clipped from V and 3 bases from J, the junction kept 4 bases outside the gene matches. Germline loops: CDR1 SGDLS, CDR2 YYNGEE. CDR3 length: 16 residues. CDR3 in DNA: TGTGCCAGCAGCCTAGGACTAGCGGGAGACTACAATGAGCAGTTCTTC. It translates to CASSLGLAGDYNEQFF.

Concerning this clone itself: One end of the junction varies from germline; a read error may be responsible. V gene TRBV7-2 combines with J gene TRBJ1-1, with D perhaps matching TRBD1 (5 bases). The CDR3 extends over 13 amino acids. The germline V gene encodes CDR1 SGHTA and CDR2 FQGNSA. The CDR3 reads CANSFGGYTEAFF. The CDR3 region has the DNA TGTGCCAACAGCTTCGGGGGATACACTGAAGCTTTCTTT.

The rearrangement uses TRBV5-5 and TRBJ2-7; a weak D match, TRBD1 (5 bases). The CDR3 consists of 14 residues. The germline gives CDR1 SGHKS, CDR2 YYEKEE (reference sequence). Trimming removed 6 bases at V and 0 bases at J, with 13 bases between. The CDR3 region has the DNA TGTGCCAGCACCAACAGGTATGACTCCTACGAGCAGTACTTC. It codes for CASTNRYDSYEQYF.

This clone appeared a single time. The chain recombines TRBV19 with TRBJ1-3; 9 positions match TRBD1. This CDR3 region has 14 residues. The germline V gene has CDR1 LNHDA and CDR2 SQIVND (reference sequence). J gave up 3 bases and V 7 bases, and 4 bases lay outside the gene matches. The CDR3 region has the DNA TGTGCCAGTAATACAGGGGGCAATGGAAACACCATATATTTT. Amino acids: CASNTGGNGNTIYF.